This T cell receptor (beta chain) was sequenced in a study of T cell clusters in autoimmune cytopenias. Study context: Per sample, median TRB depth was approximately 52,000 reads, yielding a median around 2,400 distinct clonotypes.

TRB amplification used 250 ng of peripheral blood genomic DNA. TRB rearrangements were amplified by touch-down multiplex PCR with mixed TRB-A/B primers. TCRdb reprocessed the multiplex PCR reads, keeping one entry per CDR3 protein, no DNA. Its table records under 4,000 distinct CDR3 sequences. The germline V gene encodes CDR1 SQVTM and CDR2 ANQGSEA. The CDR3 runs to 12 residues. This clonotype is called large based on its frequency. The antigen is undetermined. Study outcomes and limitations: Primary autoimmune cytopenia patients appeared to lack physiological T cell clusters present in healthy donors. TRB repertoire shifts in secondary cytopenia and chronic lymphocytic leukemia mostly reflected lymphoma, not autoimmunity.

The rearrangement joins TRBV29-1 to TRBJ2-1; as DNA is missing, the TRBD1 call by TCRdb cannot be tested. The source of this sequence is a human donor with an autoimmune cytopenia or autoimmune hepatitis (not recorded which). The sample was peripheral blood. CDR3 residues: CSVNAGVGEQFF.